The 7 T cell receptor beta chains given below trace back to one sample, sequenced in a study of T cell repertoires in cytomegalovirus infection. Using its own MiXCR run on the reads, TCRdb lists one record per CDR3 protein. The table records 100,000 to 150,000 distinct CDR3 sequences, more than 30% of them present only once. No antigen has been assigned to these receptors. The specimen was CD8+ T cells from cultured PBMCs, collected from culture after CMV antigen stimulation. Receptor source: a human donor in good health (CMV status not recorded). Some clones in this sample may be carry-over from other donors' samples.

The gene calls are TRBV7-9 and TRBJ2-5, with TRBD1 matching over 8 bases. Germline CDR1 reads SEHNR; CDR2 reads FQNEAQ (reference sequence). The CDR3 is made up of 14 amino acids. V lost 5 bases and J lost 5; bases outside the gene matches: 7. The CDR3 protein is CASSPRTGFETQYF. The CDR3 DNA follows: TGTGCCAGCAGCCCAAGGACAGGGTTTGAGACCCAGTACTTC. The whole variable domain, remainder taken from reference TRBV7-9 and TRBJ2-5, is DTGVSQNPRHKITKRGQNVTFRCDPISEHNRLYWYRQTLGQGPEFLTYFQNEAQLEKSRLLSDRFSAERPKGSFSTLEIQRTEQGDSAMYLCASSPRTGFETQYFGPGTRLLVL.

This clonotype was detected only a few times. The V gene is TRBV27, the J gene TRBJ2-5; D is unresolved. Germline CDR1 MNHEY, CDR2 SMNVEV (reference sequence). Trimming shortened V by 5 bases and J by 5 bases, and 15 bases separated the two germline ends. This CDR3 region has 14 residues. CDR3 DNA sequence: TGTGCCAGCAGTCTAAGACTGTACGGGGAGACCCAGTACTTC. Translation gives CASSLRLYGETQYF.

In this sample, this clonotype turned up many times. J is TRBJ1-1 and V is TRBV6-1; unclear D gene. Germline V gene lookup returns CDR1 MNHNS and CDR2 SASEGT. This CDR3 has 10 amino acids. Trimming took off 6 bases at V and 1 base at J, with 0 bases between the two ends. CDR3 region: CASRNTEAFF. The CDR3 DNA sequence: TGTGCCAGCAGGAACACTGAAGCTTTCTTT.

In its sample, this clonotype was seen a few times. The rearrangement uses TRBV4-1 and TRBJ2-1; perhaps TRBD1 as D (6 bases). The V end lost 1 base, the J end lost 8 bases, and 12 bases lay between the germline ends. Germline V CDR1 and CDR2: MGHRA, YSYEKL. The CDR3 spans 14 residues. CDR3 residues: CASSQVGARDEQFF. CDR3 DNA: TGCGCCAGCAGCCAAGTGGGGGCCAGGGATGAGCAGTTCTTC.

This clonotype has at least ten counts. The J gene is TRBJ2-3, the V gene TRBV7-2; D is undetermined. V lost 3 bases to trimming and J lost 2 bases, with 3 bases between them. Germline CDR1 is SGHTA and CDR2 is FQGNSA. There are 12 residues in the CDR3. The chain's CDR3 is CASSLSTDTQYF. The CDR3 coding sequence is TGTGCCAGCAGCTTGTCCACAGATACGCAGTATTTT.

This clonotype was seen many times. V gene TRBV7-9 combines with J gene TRBJ2-1; 7 nucleotides match TRBD2. J was trimmed by 6 bases and V by 1 base; bases with no gene match: 3. CDR3 length equals 14 residues. Germline CDR1 SEHNR, CDR2 FQNEAQ (reference sequence). The CDR3: CASSLVASGNEQFF. CDR3 coding DNA: TGTGCCAGCAGCTTAGTGGCTAGCGGCAATGAGCAGTTCTTC.

This clonotype was seen at least ten times. The CDR3 sequence is CASRPRLSPNTEAFF. CDR3 nucleotides: TGTGCCAGCAGGCCGAGGTTGTCCCCGAACACTGAAGCTTTCTTT. The genes are TRBV7-2 and TRBJ1-1, with no clear D. Germline V gene lookup returns CDR1 SGHTA and CDR2 FQGNSA. V lost 6 bases, J lost 1 base, and 15 bases lay in between. CDR3 size: 15 residues.